The 22 T cell receptor beta chains listed next were all sequenced from one sample in a study of shared clonotypes between healthy human individuals. Data came from immunoSEQ multiplex PCR; TCRdb stores just in-frame clones and leaves some out. Of 600,000 to 750,000 clones listed, about 92% are singletons. Input material: memory CD8+ T cells from PBMCs. Stated subset: CD45RO+ cells pooled with CCR7-negative TemRA cells. The source of these receptors is a man between 18 and 29 years old in good health. Some clones in this sample may be carry-over from other donors' samples.

V and J are TRBV9 and TRBJ2-2; either TRBD1 or TRBD2 may fit D (5 bases each). With 2 bases removed from V and 6 bases from J, the gap between germline ends came to 17 bases. The germline V gene has CDR1 SGDLS and CDR2 YYNGEE. This CDR3 is 16 amino acids long. CDR3 region: CASSVSGALSSGELFF. The CDR3 DNA is TGTGCCAGCAGCGTGTCCGGGGCACTATCGTCCGGGGAGCTGTTTTTT.

This clone was observed a single time. The chain carries TRBV5-1 and TRBJ2-7; possibly TRBD1 for D (6 bases). Trimming removed 4 bases at V and 5 bases at J, with 16 bases between. Germline V gene sequence: CDR1 SGHRS, CDR2 YFSETQ. CDR3 length equals 14 residues. CDR3 amino acids: CASSDGGSGDEQYF. In DNA, the CDR3 is TGCGCCAGCAGCGATGGGGGTTCAGGGGACGAGCAGTACTTC. Full variable domain (outside the CDR3, taken from reference TRBV5-1 and TRBJ2-7): KAGVTQTPRYLIKTRGQQVTLSCSPISGHRSVSWYQQTPGQGLQFLFEYFSETQRNKGNFPGRFSGRQFSNSRSEMNVSTLELGDSALYLCASSDGGSGDEQYFGPGTRLTVT.

This clone was found once. The genes are TRBV28 and TRBJ2-3; unclear D gene. The CDR3 length is 12 residues. Germline lookup yields CDR1 MDHEN and CDR2 SYDVKM. V lost 6 bases to trimming and J lost 7 bases, with 11 bases between them. The CDR3 DNA follows: TGTGCCAGCAGAACACAGACATATACGCAGTATTTT. It is translated as CASRTQTYTQYF.

The CDR3 nucleotides read TGTGCCAGCAGTGACCCCCGGGACATAGGAACCGGGGAGCTGTTTTTT. As protein: CASSDPRDIGTGELFF. The rearrangement uses TRBV2 and TRBJ2-2; D is possibly TRBD1 (6 bases). The CDR3 extends over 16 amino acids. Per the germline V gene, CDR1 is SNHLY and CDR2 is FYNNEI. V was shortened by 3 bases and J by 5 bases, with 16 bases between the two germline ends. The complete variable domain, with remaining parts taken from reference TRBV2 and TRBJ2-2, reads EPEVTQTPSHQVTQMGQEVILRCVPISNHLYFYWYRQILGQKVEFLVSFYNNEISEKSEIFDDQFSVERPDGSNFTLKIRSTKLEDSAMYFCASSDPRDIGTGELFFGEGSRLTVL.

The V and J genes are TRBV4-1 and TRBJ2-6; 7 bases agree with TRBD1. CDR3 size: 17 residues. The trim removed 3 bases at V and 0 bases at J, leaving 5 bases unmatched. Germline V gene sequence: CDR1 MGHRA, CDR2 YSYEKL. CDR3 DNA: TGCGCCAGCAGCCACGGACAGGAGAGCTCTGGGGCCAACGTCCTGACTTTC. Translated: CASSHGQESSGANVLTF.

CDR3: CASSYSDSGRNHTDSNQPQHF. Here the CDR3 DNA reads TGTGCCAGCAGTTACTCGGATTCAGGTCGGAACCACACCGATAGCAATCAGCCCCAGCATTTT. The chain recombines TRBV6-8 with TRBJ1-5; D uncertain. The CDR3 runs to 21 residues. Germline V gene sequence: CDR1 MNHGY, CDR2 SAAAGT. V was clipped by 0 bases and J by 0 bases, with 24 bases between them.

The J gene is TRBJ2-7, the V gene TRBV19; D unresolved. The CDR3 runs 13 residues. Trimming left V 4 bases short and J 4 bases short, with 11 bases between. CDR1 is LNHDA, CDR2 SQIVND, per germline (reference sequence). CDR3: CASSTQWGYEQYF. The CDR3 bases are TGTGCCAGTAGTACCCAATGGGGATACGAGCAGTACTTC.

This clone was recorded at least ten times. The J gene is TRBJ1-1, the V gene TRBV28, with 7 bases identical to TRBD1. This CDR3 region has 14 residues. Germline V gene sequence: CDR1 MDHEN, CDR2 SYDVKM. The V gene end was trimmed by 7 bases and the J gene end by 6 bases; junction bases not matched to a gene: 11. The CDR3 spells CASTGNRGDAEAFF. As DNA, the CDR3 is TGTGCCAGCACGGGGAACAGGGGCGATGCTGAAGCTTTCTTT.

The chain combines TRBV7-9 with TRBJ1-2; TRBD1 aligns across 10 bases. J lost 5 bases, V lost 7 bases, and 7 bases had no gene match. Germline V gives CDR1 SEHNR, CDR2 FQNEAQ (reference sequence). The CDR3 has 14 amino acids. CDR3 DNA sequence: TGTGCCAGCACCGGGACAGGGGCCGGGTATGGCTACACCTTC. It encodes CASTGTGAGYGYTF.

The chain links TRBV7-9 to TRBJ2-1; 10 positions match TRBD2. The V gene end was trimmed by 5 bases and the J gene end by 7 bases; junction bases not matched to a gene: 11. This CDR3 is built from 16 residues. Germline CDR1 reads SEHNR; CDR2 reads FQNEAQ (reference sequence). The CDR3 region is CASSPSSGSSKNEQFF. CDR3 coding DNA: TGTGCCAGCAGCCCCTCTAGCGGGAGTTCGAAGAATGAGCAGTTCTTC.

The chain links TRBV7-6 to TRBJ2-3; TRBD2 matches at 8 bases. The junction had 4 bases not matched to a gene; V was cut back by 5 bases and J by 0 bases. The CDR3 consists of 15 residues. Germline loops: CDR1 SGHVS, CDR2 FNYEAQ. The CDR3 protein is CASSVIAGSTDTQYF. The CDR3 coding sequence is TGTGCCAGCAGCGTCATAGCGGGAAGCACAGATACGCAGTATTTT.

As concerns this clone: The sample has other DNA sequences that encode this CDR3 too. CDR3 coding DNA: TGTGCCAGCAGTTACGGGGGGCGTGGGTACGAGCAGTACTTC. Encoded protein: CASSYGGRGYEQYF. The J gene is TRBJ2-7, the V gene TRBV6-5; D tentatively fits TRBD1 or TRBD2 (6 bases each). CDR1 and CDR2 (germline): MNHEY, SVGAGI. Trimming stripped 2 bases from V and 4 bases from J, with 12 bases between. This CDR3 has 14 amino acids.

The chain is built from TRBV2 and TRBJ2-3; perhaps TRBD1 as D (5 bases). Trimming shortened V by 6 bases and J by 1 base, and 14 bases separated the two germline ends. From germline, CDR1 is SNHLY and CDR2 FYNNEI. CDR3 length equals 15 residues. The CDR3 nucleotides read TGTGCCAGCAGCTACACTCCGACAGGCACAGATACGCAGTATTTT. Its protein product is CASSYTPTGTDTQYF.

The gene calls are TRBV11-2 and TRBJ2-5, with 10 nucleotides matching TRBD1. Germline assignment: CDR1 SGHAT and CDR2 FQNNGV. The CDR3 is 15 amino acids. The junction had 8 bases not matched to a gene; V was cut back by 5 bases and J by 5 bases. The CDR3 here is CASSHGTGVRETQYF. The CDR3 DNA reads as TGTGCCAGCAGCCACGGGACAGGGGTACGCGAGACCCAGTACTTC.

This clone was picked up one time. CDR3 amino acids: CASSSPRETGANVLTF. The CDR3 bases are TGTGCCAGCAGTTCTCCGAGGGAAACTGGGGCCAACGTCCTGACTTTC. The gene calls are TRBV28 and TRBJ2-6, with D tentatively TRBD2 (5 bases). CDR3 size: 16 residues. Looked up from germline, CDR1 is MDHEN and CDR2 is SYDVKM. V was pared by 4 bases and J by 2 bases, with 12 bases between.

The V call is TRBV7-7, the J call TRBJ1-1; no clear D. V was clipped by 5 bases and J by 2 bases, with 24 bases between them. The germline CDR1 and CDR2 sequences are SSHAT and FNYEAQ (reference sequence). CDR3 length: 18 amino acids. CDR3 amino acids: CASSMRGLRMRGNTEAFF. The CDR3 DNA reads as TGTGCCAGCAGCATGAGAGGACTAAGAATGCGTGGAAACACTGAAGCTTTCTTT.

This clone came up a few times. This chain uses TRBV19 with TRBJ1-1; a possible D gene is TRBD1 (6 bases). CDR3 length equals 14 residues. V lost 4 bases and J 1 base, leaving 10 bases between the germline ends. Germline-derived CDR1 and CDR2 are LNHDA and SQIVND (reference sequence). DNA for the CDR3: TGTGCCAGTAGTACCGGACAGTCGAACACTGAAGCTTTCTTT. It codes for CASSTGQSNTEAFF.

The V and J genes are TRBV4-1 and TRBJ2-5; maybe TRBD2 (7 bases). Germline loops: CDR1 MGHRA, CDR2 YSYEKL. This CDR3 contains 14 residues. Trimming pared 1 base from V and 3 bases from J, leaving 9 bases between. The CDR3: CASSQVGGEETQYF. CDR3 coding DNA: TGCGCCAGCAGCCAAGTAGGGGGGGAAGAGACCCAGTACTTC.

The chain carries TRBV29-1 and TRBJ1-1; D not resolved. The CDR3 length is 12 residues. V lost 4 bases, J lost 3 bases, and 9 bases lay in between. Germline assignment: CDR1 SQVTM and CDR2 ANQGSEA. The CDR3 reads CSVALLDTEAFF. CDR3 sequence (DNA): TGCAGCGTTGCCCTCCTGGACACTGAAGCTTTCTTT.

The genes are TRBV27 and TRBJ2-7, with D possibly matching TRBD2 (6 bases). Between the trimmed V and J ends, which lost 3 bases and 1 base, there was a span of 10 bases. CDR1 MNHEY and CDR2 SMNVEV come from the germline V gene (reference sequence). This CDR3 is 14 amino acids long. DNA for the CDR3: TGTGCCAGCAGTTTTACTAGCACGTCCTACGAGCAGTACTTC. Translation gives CASSFTSTSYEQYF.

The chain recombines TRBV4-1 with TRBJ2-1; 14 nucleotides align to TRBD2. CDR3 length: 16 amino acids. After removal of 1 base from V and 6 bases from J, the junction contained 2 bases not matched to a gene. CDR1 and CDR2 (germline): MGHRA, YSYEKL. The DNA for the CDR3 is TGCGCCAGCAGCCAAGGGGGACTAGCGGGAGTCAATGAGCAGTTCTTC. Protein sequence: CASSQGGLAGVNEQFF.

This chain uses TRBV5-1 with TRBJ1-1; possible D gene TRBD1, 5 bases. CDR1 and CDR2 from the germline V gene are SGHRS and YFSETQ. This CDR3 contains 14 residues. Trimming pared 0 bases from V and 5 bases from J, leaving 11 bases between. CDR3 sequence: CASSLGRGQTEAFF. The CDR3 coding sequence is TGCGCCAGCAGCTTGGGAAGGGGTCAGACTGAAGCTTTCTTT. The full variable domain, in which reference TRBV5-1 and TRBJ1-1 provide the parts outside the CDR3, is KAGVTQTPRYLIKTRGQQVTLSCSPISGHRSVSWYQQTPGQGLQFLFEYFSETQRNKGNFPGRFSGRQFSNSRSEMNVSTLELGDSALYLCASSLGRGQTEAFFGQGTRLTVV.